This T cell receptor beta chain was sequenced in a study of T cell repertoires in cytomegalovirus infection. General study points: The cumulative frequency of public TCR beta families identified carriers of CMV plus the relevant HLA.

This clonotype was seen a few times. What it binds is not known. TCRdb processed the reads anew with MiXCR; each CDR3 protein has one entry. The data show around 710,000 distinct CDR3 sequences, around 29% seen once. The CDR3 extends over 15 amino acids. V was pared by 5 bases and J by 3 bases, with 14 bases between. The receptor comes from a human donor in good health (CMV status not recorded). Some clones in this sample may be carry-over from other donors' samples. Sequenced here: cultured CD8+ T cells from PBMCs, sampled from culture after CMV antigen stimulation. This chain connects TRBV12-3 or TRBV12-4 to TRBJ2-1, with TRBD1 as a possible D gene (5 bases). Here the CDR3 DNA reads TGTGCCAGCAGTGCGCAGGGTAGTGACTACAATGAGCAGTTCTTC. As protein: CASSAQGSDYNEQFF.